Only one count was recorded for the clone carrying this T cell receptor beta chain. What it recognizes is unknown. Noted treatment: oral pan-JAK inhibitor, 5-10 mg twice daily. Peripheral blood samples and lesional scalp punch biopsies were obtained from alopecia areata patients. Sequencing relied on a cDNA template that was reverse transcribed from extracted RNA. The assay was immunoSEQ multiplex PCR, and TCRdb's table has in-frame clones only and misses some. The table shows fewer than 200,000 clones, with around three fifths occurring only once. The CDR3 consists of 12 residues. Trimming stripped 3 bases from V and 7 bases from J, with 9 bases between. CDR1 and CDR2 (germline): SNHLY, FYNNEI. The data were taken from a study of CD8+ T cells in alopecia areata. General study results and limits: Many expanded lesional clones stayed in scalp and blood while on tofacitinib.

Specimen: CD8+ T cells sorted from blood, collected at week 24, from a patient treated with tofacitinib. The chain uses TRBV2 and TRBJ1-2; no firm D call. This clonotype originated in a human donor with alopecia areata. CDR3 DNA sequence: TGTGCCAGCAGTGACCCGCAGCTTGGCTACACCTTC. It encodes CASSDPQLGYTF.